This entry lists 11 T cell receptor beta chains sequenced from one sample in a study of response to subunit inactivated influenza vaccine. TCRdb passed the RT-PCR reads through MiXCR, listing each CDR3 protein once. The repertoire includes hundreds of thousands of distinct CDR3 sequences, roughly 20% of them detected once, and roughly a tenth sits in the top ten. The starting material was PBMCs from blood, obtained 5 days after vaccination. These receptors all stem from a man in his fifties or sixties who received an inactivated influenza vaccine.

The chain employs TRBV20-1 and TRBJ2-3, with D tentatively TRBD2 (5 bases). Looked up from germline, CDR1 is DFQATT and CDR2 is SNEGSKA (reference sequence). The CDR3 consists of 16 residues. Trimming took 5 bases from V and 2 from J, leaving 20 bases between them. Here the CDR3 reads CSAPPLQAAITDTQYF. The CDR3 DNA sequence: TGCAGTGCTCCTCCCCTCCAAGCGGCCATCACAGATACGCAGTATTTT.

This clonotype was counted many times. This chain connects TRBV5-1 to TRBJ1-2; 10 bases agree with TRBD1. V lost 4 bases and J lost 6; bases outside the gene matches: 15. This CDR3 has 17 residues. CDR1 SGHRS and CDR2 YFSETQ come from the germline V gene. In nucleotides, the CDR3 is TGCGCCAGCAGCCCCCCCCCGTCCGGGACAGGGGTAGATGGCTACACCTTC. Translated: CASSPPPSGTGVDGYTF.

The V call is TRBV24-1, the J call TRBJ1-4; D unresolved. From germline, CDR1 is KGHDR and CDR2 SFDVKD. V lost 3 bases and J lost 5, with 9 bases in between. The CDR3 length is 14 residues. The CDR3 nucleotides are TGTGCCACCAGTGATCCCGGGCAAAATGAAAAACTGTTTTTT. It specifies CATSDPGQNEKLFF.

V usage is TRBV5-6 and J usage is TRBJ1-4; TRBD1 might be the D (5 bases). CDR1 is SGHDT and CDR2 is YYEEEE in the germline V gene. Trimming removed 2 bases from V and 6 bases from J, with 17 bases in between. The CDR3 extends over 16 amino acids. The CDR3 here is CASSFAGIGDDEKLFF. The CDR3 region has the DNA TGTGCCAGCAGCTTCGCAGGGATTGGCGACGATGAAAAACTGTTTTTT.

The CDR3 coding sequence is TGTGCCAGCAGCCCCCGGACAGGCACCTCTGGGGCCAACGTCCTGACTTTC. Residues: CASSPRTGTSGANVLTF. The gene calls are TRBV12-3 or TRBV12-4 and TRBJ2-6; TRBD1 agrees at 7 bases. V lost 6 bases and J lost 0; bases outside the gene matches: 8. The CDR3 has 17 amino acids.

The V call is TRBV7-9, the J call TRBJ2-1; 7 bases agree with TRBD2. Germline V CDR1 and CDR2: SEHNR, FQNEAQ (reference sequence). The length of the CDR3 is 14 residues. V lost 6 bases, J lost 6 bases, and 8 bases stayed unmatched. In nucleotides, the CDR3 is TGTGCCAGCAGGGACGGTACTAGCGCCAATGAGCAGTTCTTC. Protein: CASRDGTSANEQFF.

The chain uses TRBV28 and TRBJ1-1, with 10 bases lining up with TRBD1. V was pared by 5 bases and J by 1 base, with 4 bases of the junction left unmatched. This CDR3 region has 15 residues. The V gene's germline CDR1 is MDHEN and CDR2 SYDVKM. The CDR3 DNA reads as TGTGCCAGCAGTCAAGACAGGGGGCCGAACACTGAAGCTTTCTTT. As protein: CASSQDRGPNTEAFF.

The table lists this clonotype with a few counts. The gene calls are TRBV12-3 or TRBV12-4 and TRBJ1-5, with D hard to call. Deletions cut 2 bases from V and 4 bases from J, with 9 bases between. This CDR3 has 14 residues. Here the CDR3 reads CASSLYSLNQPQHF. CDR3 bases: TGTGCCAGCAGTTTATATTCACTAAATCAGCCCCAGCATTTT.

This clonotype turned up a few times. The CDR3 protein is CASSLRGTDTDTQYF. The CDR3 nucleotides are TGTGCCAGCAGTTTACGGGGGACCGACACAGATACGCAGTATTTT. This chain uses TRBV6-5 with TRBJ2-3, with D possibly TRBD2 on 6 matching bases. The CDR3 is 15 amino acids. CDR1 MNHEY and CDR2 SVGAGI come from the germline V gene. V shed 4 bases and J shed 2 bases, with 13 bases lying between them.

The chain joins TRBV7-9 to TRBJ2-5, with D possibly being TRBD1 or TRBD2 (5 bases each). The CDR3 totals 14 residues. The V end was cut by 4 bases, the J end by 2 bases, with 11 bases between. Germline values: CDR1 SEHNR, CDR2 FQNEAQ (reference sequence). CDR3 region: CASSSRGQQETQYF. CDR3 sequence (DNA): TGTGCCAGCAGCTCCCGGGGCCAACAAGAGACCCAGTACTTC. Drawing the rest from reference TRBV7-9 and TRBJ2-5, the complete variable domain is DTGVSQNPRHKITKRGQNVTFRCDPISEHNRLYWYRQTLGQGPEFLTYFQNEAQLEKSRLLSDRFSAERPKGSFSTLEIQRTEQGDSAMYLCASSSRGQQETQYFGPGTRLLVL.

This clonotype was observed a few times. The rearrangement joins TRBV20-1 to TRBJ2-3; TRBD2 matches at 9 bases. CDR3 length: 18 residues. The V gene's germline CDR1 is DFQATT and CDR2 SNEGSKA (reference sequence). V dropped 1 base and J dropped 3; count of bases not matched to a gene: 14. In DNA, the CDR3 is TGCAGTGCTAGAGGTTTCGCGGGAGGGCCGGGGTTGACAGATACGCAGTATTTT. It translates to CSARGFAGGPGLTDTQYF.